A selection of T cell receptor beta chains follows, all from one sample in a study of blood T cells in healthy people across ages. TCRdb re-called the 5' RACE reads with MiXCR, one entry per CDR3 protein. The table records about 1.8 million distinct CDR3 sequences, around 50% of them present only once. Sequencing used blood. The receptors derive from a woman in her thirties or forties in good health. Both conserved end residues are part of each CDR3. A D gene is named only where the DNA matches it firmly. Clone size appears in some rows only: once, few, many, or a class for an expanded clone.

V	J	D	size	CDR3	DNA
TRBV21-1	TRBJ2-1	NA	NA	CASRTSGEPSVYNEQFF	TGTGCCAGCAGAACTAGCGGGGAGCCATCCGTCTACAATGAGCAGTTCTTC
TRBV11-2	TRBJ2-5	NA	NA	CASSYRSSETQYF	TGTGCCAGCAGCTATCGGTCTTCAGAGACCCAGTACTTC
TRBV10-1	TRBJ2-3	TRBD1	once	CASSEGQGWTDTQYF	TGCGCCAGCAGTGAGGGACAGGGGTGGACAGATACGCAGTATTTT
TRBV6-1	TRBJ1-2	NA	few	CASRDQGNYGYTF	TGTGCCAGCAGGGACCAGGGTAACTATGGCTACACCTTC
TRBV5-1	TRBJ2-5	TRBD2	few	CASSLQAGEETQYF	TGCGCCAGCAGCCTCCAGGCGGGGGAAGAGACCCAGTACTTC
TRBV18	TRBJ1-1	NA	NA	CASSPLLVADTEAFF	TGTGCCAGCTCACCATTATTGGTCGCCGACACTGAAGCTTTCTTT
TRBV20-1	TRBJ2-3	TRBD2	NA	CSARVLAGGRDTQYF	TGCAGTGCTAGGGTGCTAGCGGGGGGGCGGGATACGCAGTATTTT
TRBV3-1	TRBJ2-1	TRBD1	few	CASSRHSGTGINEQFF	TGTGCCAGCAGCCGCCACTCCGGGACAGGGATCAATGAGCAGTTCTTC
TRBV4-1	TRBJ2-7	TRBD1	NA	CASSQDDGTGGYEQYF	TGCGCCAGCAGCCAAGATGATGGGACAGGGGGGTACGAGCAGTACTTC
TRBV4-2	TRBJ1-2	NA	NA	CASSQIEAPTGGYTF	TGTGCCAGCAGCCAAATAGAGGCACCAACAGGTGGCTACACCTTC
TRBV4-3	TRBJ2-3	NA	few	CASSHGRQGGVPDTQYF	TGCGCCAGCAGCCACGGGCGACAGGGAGGTGTCCCAGATACGCAGTATTTT
TRBV6-6	TRBJ2-3	TRBD2	NA	CASSYSTSGGTDTQYF	TGTGCCAGCAGTTATTCGACTAGCGGGGGCACAGATACGCAGTATTTT
TRBV20-1	TRBJ2-7	NA	few	CSARGVSDSYEQYF	TGCAGTGCTAGGGGGGTTTCCGACTCCTACGAGCAGTACTTC
TRBV7-2	TRBJ2-5	NA	few	CASSADYLETQYF	TGTGCCAGCAGCGCGGACTATTTGGAGACCCAGTACTTC
TRBV6-5	TRBJ2-4	NA	few	CASSYSEGPKNIQYF	TGTGCCAGCAGTTACTCGGAGGGACCCAAAAACATTCAGTACTTC
TRBV15	TRBJ1-4	NA	NA	CATSRGGLNEKLFF	TGTGCCACCAGCAGAGGTGGGCTGAATGAAAAACTGTTTTTT
TRBV5-1	TRBJ1-2	NA	NA	CASSLEKTNYGYTF	TGCGCCAGCAGCTTGGAGAAGACCAACTATGGCTACACCTTC
TRBV28	TRBJ2-5	NA	NA	CASSFPGGGRQETQYF	TGTGCCAGCAGTTTCCCAGGGGGGGGTCGTCAAGAGACCCAGTACTTC
TRBV6-2/TRBV6-3	TRBJ1-5	NA	once	CASSGRVSGAGNQPQHF	TGTGCCAGCAGTGGCCGGGTTTCAGGGGCAGGTAATCAGCCCCAGCATTTT
TRBV6-5	TRBJ1-5	NA	NA	CASRRTVDQPQHF	TGTGCCAGCAGACGGACAGTGGATCAGCCCCAGCATTTT
TRBV6-1	TRBJ2-7	NA	NA	CASSGELTLFPTHEQYF	TGTGCCAGCAGTGGAGAATTGACACTATTCCCGACCCACGAGCAGTACTTC
TRBV10-3	TRBJ2-7	TRBD1	few	CAISESKGGQGYYEQYF	TGTGCCATCAGTGAGTCGAAAGGGGGACAGGGGTACTACGAGCAGTACTTC
TRBV12-3/TRBV12-4	TRBJ2-1	NA	few	CASSPKGRAKVNEQFF	TGTGCCAGCAGCCCCAAGGGCAGGGCAAAGGTCAATGAGCAGTTCTTC
TRBV6-2/TRBV6-3	TRBJ2-1	TRBD2	NA	CASSDWSGGASYNEQFF	TGTGCCAGCAGTGACTGGAGCGGGGGGGCTTCCTACAATGAGCAGTTCTTC
TRBV13	TRBJ2-7	TRBD1	few	CASSGPGQGSEQYF	TGTGCCAGCAGTGGCCCGGGACAGGGGTCCGAGCAGTACTTC